This T cell receptor (beta chain) was found in a study of blood T cell repertoires in COVID-19. Study context: Some COVID-19 samples were acute and others convalescent; all came from the United States, Italy and Spain. PBMCs, B-cell-depleted T cells, or T cells were the source of the cDNA or gDNA that made up the material.

Germline V gene sequence: CDR1 MNHEY, CDR2 SVGAGI. CDR3 length: 15 residues. The junction had 4 bases not matched to a gene; V was cut back by 2 bases and J by 2 bases. The table came from immunoSEQ multiplex PCR; TCRdb's copy has only in-frame clones and leaves some out. The sample has over 150,000 clones, 70% to 90% seen once. The chain joins TRBV6-5 to TRBJ1-1; 8 bases are shared with TRBD1. Input material: peripheral blood. The receptor's source is a man in his forties with acute or convalescent COVID-19. The CDR3 DNA follows: TGTGCCAGCAGTTACAGGGCAGGGGGCAACACTGAAGCTTTCTTT. It encodes CASSYRAGGNTEAFF.